This record looks at one T cell receptor beta chain sequence and its context. The target of this receptor is not known. No base qualities exist here, and no much larger clone lies one base off it. Sequencing instrument: Illumina HiSeq 1500. TCRdb redid the processing of the public reads, applying fastp at Q25 and MiXCR, and retained in-frame beta chains. Rows matching on CDR3 protein sequence are summarized as one entry with the most common DNA and genes. The sample records 150,000 to 200,000 distinct CDR3 sequences, roughly 27% of which are singletons. The ten largest clones capture around 29% of the sample. A distance of 15 bases separates the germline ends of V and J, which lose 1 base and 6 bases respectively. The CDR3 runs 15 amino acids, cysteine and phenylalanine included. Only CDR3 DNA is held: 45 bases, read in frame from base 1. The sample belongs to a study of T cell repertoires in cytomegalovirus infection (dated by TCRdb to between 2017 and 2020). Study-level background: Donor HLA type was relevant to the analysis, because carriage of CMV infection together with the matching HLA type was indicated by public TCR beta signatures.

General conclusions and limits of the study: The ex vivo response was dominated by HLA-C-restricted CMV-specific TCR beta clonotypes, which also provided the single most frequent clonotype in two of eight donors. Carriers of CMV infection plus the relevant HLA type were discriminated by the cumulative frequency of public TCR beta family members in the study cohort and in an independent approximately 400-donor cohort.

The chain is assembled from TRBV12-3 or TRBV12-4 and TRBJ1-1, with TRBD1 as a weak D call on 5 bases. The receptor's source is a human donor in good health (CMV status not recorded). Some clones in this sample may be carry-over from other donors' samples. The specimen was PBMCs. The CDR3 in this case is CASSLGVLGDAEAFF. The DNA reads as follows: TGTGCCAGCAGTTTAGGAGTTCTGGGGGACGCTGAAGCTTTCTTT.